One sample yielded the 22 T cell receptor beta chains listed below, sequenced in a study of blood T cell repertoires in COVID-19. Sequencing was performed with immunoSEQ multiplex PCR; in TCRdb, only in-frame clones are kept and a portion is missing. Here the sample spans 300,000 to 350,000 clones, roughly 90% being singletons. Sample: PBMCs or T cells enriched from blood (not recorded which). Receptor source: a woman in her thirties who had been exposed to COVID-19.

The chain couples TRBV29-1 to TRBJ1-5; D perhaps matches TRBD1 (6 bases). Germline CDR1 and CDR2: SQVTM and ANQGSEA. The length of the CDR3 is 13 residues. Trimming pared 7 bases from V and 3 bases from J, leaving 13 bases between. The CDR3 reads CSAATGTNQPQHF. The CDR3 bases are TGCAGCGCCGCGACAGGAACCAATCAGCCCCAGCATTTT.

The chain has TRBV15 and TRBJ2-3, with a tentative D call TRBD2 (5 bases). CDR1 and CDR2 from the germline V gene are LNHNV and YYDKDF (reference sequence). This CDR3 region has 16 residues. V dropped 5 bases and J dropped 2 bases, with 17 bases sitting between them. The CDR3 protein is CATSSHRWEHTDTQYF. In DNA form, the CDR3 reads TGTGCCACCAGCTCTCACCGATGGGAGCACACAGATACGCAGTATTTT.

CDR3 in DNA: TGTGCCAGCAGTCGCTCCTACAATGAGCAGTTCTTC. Translation: CASSRSYNEQFF. The chain joins TRBV6-2 or TRBV6-3 to TRBJ2-1, with D unresolved. The CDR3 is 12 residues long. Deletions cut 5 bases from V and 0 bases from J, with 2 bases between. The germline V gene encodes CDR1 MNHEY and CDR2 SVGEGT.

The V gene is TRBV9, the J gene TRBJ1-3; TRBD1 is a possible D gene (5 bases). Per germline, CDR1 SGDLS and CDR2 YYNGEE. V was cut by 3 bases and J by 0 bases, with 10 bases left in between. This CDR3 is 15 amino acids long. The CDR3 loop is CASSAGLNSGNTIYF. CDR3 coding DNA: TGTGCCAGCAGCGCGGGACTCAACTCTGGAAACACCATATATTTT.

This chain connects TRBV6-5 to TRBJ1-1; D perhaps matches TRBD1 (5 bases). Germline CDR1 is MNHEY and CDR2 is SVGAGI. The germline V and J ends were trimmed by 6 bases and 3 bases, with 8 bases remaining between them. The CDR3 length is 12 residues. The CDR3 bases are TGTGCCAGCAGACACAGGTACACTGAAGCTTTCTTT. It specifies CASRHRYTEAFF.

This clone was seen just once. CDR3 amino acids: CASSQSTAGLNTIYF. CDR3 sequence (DNA): TGTGCCAGCAGCCAATCGACAGCCGGATTAAACACCATATATTTT. V is TRBV7-6 and J is TRBJ1-3, with D possibly being TRBD1 (5 bases). From germline, CDR1 is SGHVS and CDR2 FNYEAQ. V was cut by 5 bases and J by 6 bases, with 17 bases left in between. The CDR3 is made up of 15 amino acids.

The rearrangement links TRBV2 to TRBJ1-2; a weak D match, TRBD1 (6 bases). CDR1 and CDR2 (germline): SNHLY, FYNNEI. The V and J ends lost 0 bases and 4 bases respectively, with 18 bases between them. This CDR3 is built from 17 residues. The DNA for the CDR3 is TGTGCCAGCAGTGAAGCGCTTCTACAGGGCGGGCGCTATGGCTACACCTTC. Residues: CASSEALLQGGRYGYTF.

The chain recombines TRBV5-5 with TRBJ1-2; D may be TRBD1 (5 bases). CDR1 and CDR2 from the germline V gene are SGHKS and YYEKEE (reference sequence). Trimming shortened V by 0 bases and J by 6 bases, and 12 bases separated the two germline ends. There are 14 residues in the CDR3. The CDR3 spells CASSLGPGTHGYTF. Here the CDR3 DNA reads TGTGCCAGCAGCTTGGGCCCCGGGACTCATGGCTACACCTTC.

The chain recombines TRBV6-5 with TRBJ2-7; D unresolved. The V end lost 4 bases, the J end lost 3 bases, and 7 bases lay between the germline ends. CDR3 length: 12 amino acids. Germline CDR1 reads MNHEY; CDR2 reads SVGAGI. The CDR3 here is CASSSPDYEQYF. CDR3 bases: TGTGCCAGCAGTTCACCAGACTACGAGCAGTACTTC.

CDR3 loop: CASSPTRGVGGYTF. CDR3 DNA: TGTGCCAGCTCACCTACTCGGGGGGTCGGTGGCTACACCTTC. This chain joins TRBV18 and TRBJ1-2, with TRBD1 as a possible D gene (5 bases). The ends were cut back, 3 bases at V and 7 bases at J, with 15 bases in the middle. CDR1 and CDR2 from the germline V gene are KGHSH and LQKENI. The CDR3 has 14 amino acids. Supplemented by reference TRBV18 and TRBJ1-2, the full variable domain reads NAGVMQNPRHLVRRRGQEARLRCSPMKGHSHVYWYRQLPEEGLKFMVYLQKENIIDESGMPKERFSAEFPKEGPSILRIQQVVRGDSAAYFCASSPTRGVGGYTFGSGTRLTVV.

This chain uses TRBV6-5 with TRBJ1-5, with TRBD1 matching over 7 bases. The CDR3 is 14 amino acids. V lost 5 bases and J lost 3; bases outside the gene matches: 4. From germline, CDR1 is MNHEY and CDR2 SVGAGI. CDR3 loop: CASSQGDDNQPQHF. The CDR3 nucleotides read TGTGCCAGCAGTCAGGGGGATGACAATCAGCCCCAGCATTTT.

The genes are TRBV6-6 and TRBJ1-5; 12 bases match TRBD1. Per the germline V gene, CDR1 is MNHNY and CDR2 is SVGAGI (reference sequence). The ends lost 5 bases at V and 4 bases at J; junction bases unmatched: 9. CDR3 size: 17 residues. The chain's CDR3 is CASSRRPGQGANQPQHF. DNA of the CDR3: TGTGCCAGCAGTCGACGGCCGGGACAGGGGGCTAATCAGCCCCAGCATTTT.

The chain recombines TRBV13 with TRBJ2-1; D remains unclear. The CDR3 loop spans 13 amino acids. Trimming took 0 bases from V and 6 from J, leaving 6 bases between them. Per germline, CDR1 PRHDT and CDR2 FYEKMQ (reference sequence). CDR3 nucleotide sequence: TGTGCCAGCAGCTTAGGTCTAAGCAATGAGCAGTTCTTC. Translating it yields CASSLGLSNEQFF.

CDR3 nucleotide sequence: TGTGCCAGCAGCTTACTCCAGGGAGGAAGTAACACTGAAGCTTTCTTT. It encodes CASSLLQGGSNTEAFF. V gene TRBV13 combines with J gene TRBJ1-1; TRBD1 is a possible D gene (5 bases). With 2 bases removed from V and 2 bases from J, the gap between germline ends came to 15 bases. Germline CDR1 reads PRHDT; CDR2 reads FYEKMQ (reference sequence). The CDR3 covers 16 residues.

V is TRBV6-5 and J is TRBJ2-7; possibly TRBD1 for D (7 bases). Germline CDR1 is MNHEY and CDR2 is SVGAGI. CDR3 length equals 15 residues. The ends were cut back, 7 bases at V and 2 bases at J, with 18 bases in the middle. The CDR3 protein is CASNLGAGGTYEQYF. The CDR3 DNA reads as TGTGCCAGCAACCTAGGAGCAGGGGGGACCTACGAGCAGTACTTC.

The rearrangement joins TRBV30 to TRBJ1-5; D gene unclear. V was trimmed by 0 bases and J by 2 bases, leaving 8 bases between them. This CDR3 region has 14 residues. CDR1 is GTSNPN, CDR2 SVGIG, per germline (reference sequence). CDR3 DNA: TGTGCCTGGAGTGTACGTCAGGGCAATCAGCCCCAGCATTTT. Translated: CAWSVRQGNQPQHF.

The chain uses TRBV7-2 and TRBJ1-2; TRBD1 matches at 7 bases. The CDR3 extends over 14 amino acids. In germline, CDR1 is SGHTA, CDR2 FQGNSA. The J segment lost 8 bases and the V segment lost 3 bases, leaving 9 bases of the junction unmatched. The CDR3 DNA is TGTGCCAGCAGCTTCACAGGGGCCCCTTTAGGCTACACCTTC. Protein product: CASSFTGAPLGYTF. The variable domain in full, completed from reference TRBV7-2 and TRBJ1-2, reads GAGVSQSPSNKVTEKGKDVELRCDPISGHTALYWYRQSLGQGLEFLIYFQGNSAPDKSGLPSDRFSAERTGGSVSTLTIQRTQQEDSAVYLCASSFTGAPLGYTFGSGTRLTVV.

DNA of the CDR3: TGCGCCAGCAGCCAAGTCGGGACAGAACTTCTCTTCAGCGTAGACGGCTACACCTTC. Translation gives CASSQVGTELLFSVDGYTF. The V gene is TRBV4-3, the J gene TRBJ1-2, with TRBD1 identical over 7 bases. The germline V gene encodes CDR1 LGHNA and CDR2 YSLEER. The CDR3 is made up of 19 amino acids. Trimming cost V 1 base and J 8 bases; bases outside gene matches: 22.

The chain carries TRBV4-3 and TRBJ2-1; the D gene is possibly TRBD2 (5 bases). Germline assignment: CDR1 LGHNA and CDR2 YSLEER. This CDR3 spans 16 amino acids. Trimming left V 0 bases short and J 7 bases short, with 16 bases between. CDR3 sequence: CASSQDRIPWENEQFF. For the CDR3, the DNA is TGCGCCAGCAGCCAAGACAGGATCCCCTGGGAGAATGAGCAGTTCTTC.

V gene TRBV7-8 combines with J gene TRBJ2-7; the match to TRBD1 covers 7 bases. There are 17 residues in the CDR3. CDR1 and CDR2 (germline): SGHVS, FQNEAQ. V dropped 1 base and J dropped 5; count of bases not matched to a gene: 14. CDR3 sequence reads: CASSLDPRTGLQDEQYF. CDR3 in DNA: TGTGCCAGCAGCTTAGACCCCCGGACAGGTTTGCAGGACGAGCAGTACTTC.

The CDR3 DNA follows: TGTGCCAGTAGTTCTCTGTCTTGGGACAGGGACCAGGGTAGAGGTGGCTACACCTTC. Translation: CASSSLSWDRDQGRGGYTF. V gene TRBV19 combines with J gene TRBJ1-2, with 9 bases that match TRBD1. The junction had 23 bases not matched to a gene; V was cut back by 5 bases and J by 7 bases. This CDR3 is built from 19 residues. Germline CDR1 LNHDA, CDR2 SQIVND (reference sequence).

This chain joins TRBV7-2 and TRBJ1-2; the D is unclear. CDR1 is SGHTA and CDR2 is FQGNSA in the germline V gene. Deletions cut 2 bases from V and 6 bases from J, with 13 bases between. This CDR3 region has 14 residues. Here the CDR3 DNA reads TGTGCCAGCAGCTTACAGGTGGATTCGGATGGCTACACCTTC. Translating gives CASSLQVDSDGYTF.